The entry that follows covers one T cell receptor beta chain sequence. V dropped 0 bases and J dropped 14 bases, with 13 bases sitting between them. In germline, CDR1 is GTSNPN, CDR2 SVGIG (reference sequence). CDR3 length: 11 residues. This sample's treatment: oral pan-JAK inhibitor, 5-10 mg twice daily. This record comes from a study of CD8+ T cells in alopecia areata. The authors extracted RNA and reverse transcribed it into cDNA as the sequencing template. This table comes from immunoSEQ multiplex PCR, and its TCRdb copy is limited to in-frame clones, with some not included. Seen here are 180,000 or so clones, roughly 63% observed once, and the top ten hold more than 15%.

The sequence was collected from a human donor with alopecia areata. The chain uses TRBV30 and TRBJ1-2; D may be TRBD1 (5 bases). The sample here was CD4+ T cells sorted from blood, taken at roughly week 58, from a patient treated with tofacitinib. The CDR3, as DNA: TGTGCCTGGAGTGTAGGGGTTACGGGAACCTTC. Its protein product is CAWSVGVTGTF.